Presented here are 19 T cell receptor beta chains from one specimen sequenced in a study of blood T cell repertoires in COVID-19. Using immunoSEQ multiplex PCR, the repertoire was profiled, and TCRdb retains in-frame clones only, with some absent. The sample lists some 220,000 clones, about 85% occurring once. The sequencing sample was made of peripheral blood. These receptors came from a woman in her sixties or seventies with active or convalescent COVID-19.

The V gene is TRBV7-2, the J gene TRBJ1-1; 8 bases fit TRBD1. CDR1 and CDR2 (germline): SGHTA, FQGNSA. The CDR3 is made up of 14 amino acids. J gave up 4 bases and V 5 bases, and 6 bases lay outside the gene matches. The CDR3 loop is CASSTTGGVTEAFF. CDR3 in DNA: TGTGCCAGCAGCACTACAGGGGGTGTCACTGAAGCTTTCTTT.

V usage is TRBV19 and J usage is TRBJ1-1; TRBD1 matches at 10 bases. Germline lookup yields CDR1 LNHDA and CDR2 SQIVND (reference sequence). Trimming cost V 5 bases and J 1 base; bases outside gene matches: 4. The CDR3 covers 15 residues. The CDR3 DNA sequence: TGTGCCAGTAGTCGACAGGGGGCTCCGAACACTGAAGCTTTCTTT. This encodes CASSRQGAPNTEAFF.

This clone came up a few times. The J gene is TRBJ2-7, the V gene TRBV10-3, with D possibly being TRBD1 (5 bases). Trimming removed 2 bases at V and 4 bases at J, with 9 bases between. CDR1 and CDR2 (germline): ENHRY, SYGVKD. This CDR3 has 13 residues. The CDR3 spells CAISEATGYEQYV. The CDR3, as DNA: TGTGCCATCAGTGAGGCCACAGGTTACGAGCAGTACGTC.

The chain recombines TRBV5-1 with TRBJ2-7; D is possibly TRBD2 (6 bases). The V gene's germline CDR1 is SGHRS and CDR2 YFSETQ. Trimming removed 4 bases from V and 2 bases from J, with 16 bases in between. The CDR3 sequence is 15 residues long. CDR3 region: CASSRLDGGTYEQYF. The CDR3 DNA sequence: TGCGCCAGCAGCCGACTGGACGGAGGGACCTACGAGCAGTACTTC.

The V call is TRBV15, the J call TRBJ2-4, with TRBD1 matching 9 bases. V dropped 5 bases and J dropped 0; count of bases not matched to a gene: 17. CDR1 LNHNV and CDR2 YYDKDF come from the germline V gene (reference sequence). This CDR3 has 20 residues. CDR3 in DNA: TGTGCCACCAGCGCACGGGTAAGGGACAGGGCGTCCCTAGCCAAAAACATTCAGTACTTC. It is translated as CATSARVRDRASLAKNIQYF.

V usage is TRBV27 and J usage is TRBJ1-5, with TRBD1 matching 8 bases. The CDR3 runs 15 residues. With V trimmed by 5 bases and J by 4 bases, 7 bases remained unmatched. Looked up from germline, CDR1 is MNHEY and CDR2 is SMNVEV (reference sequence). The CDR3 DNA follows: TGTGCCAGCAGTAGCAGGGGGCGCGGGAATCAGCCCCAGCATTTT. It translates to CASSSRGRGNQPQHF.

This rearrangement joins TRBV5-1 to TRBJ2-5; 7 nucleotides match TRBD1. The CDR3 spans 13 residues. CDR1 is SGHRS, CDR2 YFSETQ, per germline. Trimming at V came to 2 bases and at J to 4 bases, leaving 2 bases not matched to a gene. The CDR3 region has the DNA TGCGCCAGCAGCTTAGGGGGCGGAGAGACCCAGTACTTC. Its translation is CASSLGGGETQYF. Variable domain in full (rest from reference TRBV5-1 and TRBJ2-5): KAGVTQTPRYLIKTRGQQVTLSCSPISGHRSVSWYQQTPGQGLQFLFEYFSETQRNKGNFPGRFSGRQFSNSRSEMNVSTLELGDSALYLCASSLGGGETQYFGPGTRLLVL.

The J gene is TRBJ2-1, the V gene TRBV19; 7 bases match TRBD2. CDR1 is LNHDA, CDR2 SQIVND, per germline (reference sequence). CDR3 length equals 14 residues. V trimming: 6 bases; J trimming: 8 bases; junction bases outside the gene matches: 10. Here the CDR3 reads CASRKESGVDEQFF. DNA of the CDR3: TGTGCCAGTAGAAAGGAGAGCGGGGTGGATGAGCAGTTCTTC.

The J gene is TRBJ2-1, the V gene TRBV2, with D perhaps matching TRBD1 (7 bases). V was trimmed by 7 bases and J by 9 bases, leaving 19 bases between them. This CDR3 is built from 14 residues. In germline, CDR1 is SNHLY, CDR2 FYNNEI. This CDR3 is CASTQQGRYFEQFF. CDR3 sequence (DNA): TGTGCCAGCACGCAACAGGGGAGGTACTTTGAGCAGTTCTTC.

The chain couples TRBV19 to TRBJ2-7; 12 nucleotides align to TRBD2. The junction had 1 base not matched to a gene; V was cut back by 5 bases and J by 2 bases. The CDR3 has 14 amino acids. Germline V gene sequence: CDR1 LNHDA, CDR2 SQIVND (reference sequence). The chain's CDR3 is CASSRTSGTYEQYF. Written as DNA, the CDR3 is TGTGCCAGTAGTCGGACTAGCGGGACCTACGAGCAGTACTTC.

The rearrangement joins TRBV6-5 to TRBJ1-1; 10 positions match TRBD1. The germline V gene encodes CDR1 MNHEY and CDR2 SVGAGI. The ends lost 1 base at V and 6 bases at J; junction bases unmatched: 5. This CDR3 is 15 amino acids long. CDR3 sequence: CASSYWDRGWSEAFF. CDR3 bases: TGTGCCAGCAGTTACTGGGACAGGGGTTGGTCTGAAGCTTTCTTT.

The V and J genes are TRBV9 and TRBJ2-1; 10 nucleotides match TRBD1. Germline V gives CDR1 SGDLS, CDR2 YYNGEE. V trimming: 0 bases; J trimming: 8 bases; junction bases outside the gene matches: 8. This CDR3 has 16 residues. The CDR3 nucleotides read TGTGCCAGCAGCGTAGTTAGGACAGGGGGTGGGGATGAGCAGTTCTTC. Amino acids: CASSVVRTGGGDEQFF.

Note on this clone: One junction end disagrees with the germline gene, perhaps due to a read error. The genes are TRBV5-1 and TRBJ2-1, with TRBD1 identical over 10 bases. The CDR3 covers 14 residues. Germline lookup yields CDR1 SGHRS and CDR2 YFSETQ. CDR3 sequence: CASTLTGGNNEQFF. The CDR3 bases are TGCGCCAGCACCTTGACAGGGGGCAACAATGAGCAGTTCTTC.

The chain uses TRBV7-8 and TRBJ1-6, with 10 nucleotides matching TRBD1. This CDR3 has 16 residues. V was clipped by 7 bases and J by 7 bases; unmatched bases: 10. Germline V gives CDR1 SGHVS, CDR2 FQNEAQ. The CDR3 region has the DNA TGTGCCAGCAAGACCTCCGGGGACAGGGGAAATTCACCCCTCCACTTT. This translates into CASKTSGDRGNSPLHF.

The chain is built from TRBV6-5 and TRBJ1-5; D may be TRBD1 (6 bases). The CDR3 runs 13 residues. The ends were cut back, 2 bases at V and 7 bases at J, with 9 bases in the middle. Germline lookup yields CDR1 MNHEY and CDR2 SVGAGI. CDR3 amino acids: CASSYLQGQPQHF. In DNA, the CDR3 is TGTGCCAGCAGTTACCTTCAGGGGCAGCCCCAGCATTTT.

In nucleotides, the CDR3 is TGTGCCACCAGTGATAAAGGGGAAAGCACAGATACGCAGTATTTT. This gives the protein CATSDKGESTDTQYF. This chain links TRBV24-1 with TRBJ2-3; TRBD1 might be the D (5 bases). The CDR3 consists of 15 residues. Germline V CDR1 and CDR2: KGHDR, SFDVKD. Deletions cut 3 bases from V and 0 bases from J, with 9 bases between.

V is TRBV19 and J is TRBJ1-4; the D gene is possibly TRBD1 (5 bases). This CDR3 contains 14 residues. The V end lost 5 bases, the J end lost 10 bases, and 17 bases lay between the germline ends. Germline lookup yields CDR1 LNHDA and CDR2 SQIVND (reference sequence). CDR3 loop: CASSDVIKGVKLFF. CDR3 sequence (DNA): TGTGCCAGTAGTGACGTGATTAAAGGGGTAAAACTGTTTTTT. The full variable domain, rest sourced from reference TRBV19 and TRBJ1-4, is DGGITQSPKYLFRKEGQNVTLSCEQNLNHDAMYWYRQDPGQGLRLIYYSQIVNDFQKGDIAEGYSVSREKKESFPLTVTSAQKNPTAFYLCASSDVIKGVKLFFGSGTQLSVL.

The chain is built from TRBV6-1 and TRBJ2-2; 8 bases align to TRBD2. Germline V gives CDR1 MNHNS, CDR2 SASEGT. Trimming at V came to 1 base and at J to 4 bases, leaving 5 bases not matched to a gene. The CDR3 contains 16 residues. Here the CDR3 DNA reads TGTGCCAGCAGTGAAGGGTTAGCGGGATTCACCGGGGAGCTGTTTTTT. Its translation: CASSEGLAGFTGELFF.

The gene calls are TRBV15 and TRBJ1-1; D unresolved. V was cut by 3 bases and J by 3 bases, with 8 bases left in between. From germline, CDR1 is LNHNV and CDR2 YYDKDF (reference sequence). The CDR3 consists of 13 residues. The CDR3 nucleotides are TGTGCCACCAGCAGGAAGCCGGACACTGAAGCTTTCTTT. This encodes CATSRKPDTEAFF.